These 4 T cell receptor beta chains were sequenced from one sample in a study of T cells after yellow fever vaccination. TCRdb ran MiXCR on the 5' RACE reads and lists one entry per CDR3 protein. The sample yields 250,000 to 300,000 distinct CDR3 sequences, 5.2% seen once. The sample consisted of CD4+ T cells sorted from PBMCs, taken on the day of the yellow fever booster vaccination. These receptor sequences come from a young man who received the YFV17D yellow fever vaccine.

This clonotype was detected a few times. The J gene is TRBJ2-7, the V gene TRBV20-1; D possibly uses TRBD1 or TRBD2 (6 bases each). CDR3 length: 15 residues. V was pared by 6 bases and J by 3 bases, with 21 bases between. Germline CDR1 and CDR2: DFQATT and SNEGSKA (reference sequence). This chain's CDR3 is CSADPPGAKDYEQYF. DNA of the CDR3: TGCAGTGCCGACCCTCCGGGGGCCAAGGACTACGAGCAGTACTTC.

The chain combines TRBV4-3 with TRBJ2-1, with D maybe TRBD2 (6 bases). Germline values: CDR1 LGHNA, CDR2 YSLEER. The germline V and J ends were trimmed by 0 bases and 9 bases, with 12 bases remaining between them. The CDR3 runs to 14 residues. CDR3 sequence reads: CASSQDRKRVEQFF. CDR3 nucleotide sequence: TGCGCCAGCAGCCAAGATCGTAAGCGGGTTGAGCAGTTCTTC.

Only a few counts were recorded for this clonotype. In DNA, the CDR3 is TGTGCCAGCAGCCATGGGACCGGGGAGCTGTTTTTT. Protein product: CASSHGTGELFF. This chain joins TRBV6-2 or TRBV6-3 and TRBJ2-2, with no clear D. The CDR3 totals 12 residues. V lost 6 bases and J 5 bases, leaving 7 bases between the germline ends. The germline V gene has CDR1 MNHEY and CDR2 SVGEGT.

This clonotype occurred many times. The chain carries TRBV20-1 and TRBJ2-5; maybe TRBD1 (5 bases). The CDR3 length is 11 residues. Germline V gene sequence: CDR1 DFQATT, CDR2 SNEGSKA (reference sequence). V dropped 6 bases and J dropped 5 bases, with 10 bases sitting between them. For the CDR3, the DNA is TGCAGTGCCCAGCCAGGGGAGACCCAGTACTTC. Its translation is CSAQPGETQYF.